Below are 21 T cell receptor beta chains sequenced from a single sample in a study of blood T cell repertoires in COVID-19. Some clones are missing from TCRdb's copy, which holds only in-frame ones; the method was immunoSEQ multiplex PCR. The sample records 200,000 to 250,000 clones, around nine tenths being singletons. The sample taken for sequencing was peripheral blood. The receptors were gathered from a woman aged 55-70 years with acute or convalescent COVID-19.

The chain employs TRBV6-1 and TRBJ1-3; the D is unclear. Germline CDR1 reads MNHNS; CDR2 reads SASEGT. Trimming removed 2 bases from V and 4 bases from J, with 9 bases in between. This CDR3 comprises 14 residues. The CDR3 here is CASSERGKGNTIYF. The CDR3 region has the DNA TGTGCCAGCAGTGAAAGAGGGAAAGGAAACACCATATATTTT.

This CDR3 reads CASSLYGANVLTF. The CDR3 bases are TGTGCCAGCAGCTTGTATGGGGCCAACGTCCTGACTTTC. The rearrangement links TRBV5-8 to TRBJ2-6; D not resolved. Germline CDR1 is SGHTS and CDR2 is YDEGEE. CDR3 length equals 13 residues. V shed 1 base and J shed 3 bases, with 2 bases lying between them. The variable domain in full, completed from reference TRBV5-8 and TRBJ2-6, reads EAGVTQSPTHLIKTRGQQATLRCSPISGHTSVYWYQQALGLGLQFLLWYDEGEERNRGNFPPRFSGRQFPNYSSELNVNALELEDSALYLCASSLYGANVLTFGAGSRLTVL.

This clone was seen once. The CDR3 loop reads CASSADRPSTPLHF. The CDR3 DNA reads TGTGCCAGTAGTGCGGACAGGCCGAGTACACCCCTCCACTTT. The chain links TRBV19 to TRBJ1-6; 7 positions agree with TRBD1. Germline V CDR1 and CDR2: LNHDA, SQIVND (reference sequence). The CDR3 sequence is 14 residues long. V trimming: 5 bases; J trimming: 11 bases; junction bases outside the gene matches: 9.

The DNA for the CDR3 is TGTGCCAGCAGCCTAGGACAGGGCGTGACAGATACGCAGTATTTT. It is translated as CASSLGQGVTDTQYF. This sequence joins TRBV7-7 and TRBJ2-3; TRBD1 matches 8 bases. Per the germline V gene, CDR1 is SSHAT and CDR2 is FNYEAQ (reference sequence). Trimming removed 5 bases from V and 3 bases from J; junction bases left unmatched: 7. The CDR3 contains 15 residues.

This clone was recorded only once. This chain links TRBV9 with TRBJ2-7, with a tentative D call TRBD2 (7 bases). V shed 0 bases and J shed 0 bases, with 10 bases lying between them. The CDR3 totals 15 residues. CDR1 and CDR2 from the germline V gene are SGDLS and YYNGEE. The CDR3 protein is CASSVEGGSSYEQYF. In nucleotides, the CDR3 is TGTGCCAGCAGCGTAGAGGGGGGGAGCTCCTACGAGCAGTACTTC.

V is TRBV4-2 and J is TRBJ1-6; 7 bases line up with TRBD1. Germline V CDR1 and CDR2: LGHNA, YNFKEQ. CDR3 length: 20 amino acids. Losses at the gene ends were 0 bases for V and 0 bases for J; bases not matched to a gene: 11. The CDR3 DNA reads as TGTGCCAGCAGCCAAGATCTCTTGGACAGGTCAAGCTCCTATAATTCACCCCTCCACTTT. It encodes CASSQDLLDRSSSYNSPLHF.

The sample holds one count of this clone. This sequence joins TRBV27 and TRBJ2-2, with TRBD2 matching 8 bases. V gave up 9 bases and J gave up 6 bases; unmatched junction bases: 15. CDR1 MNHEY and CDR2 SMNVEV come from the germline V gene (reference sequence). The CDR3 contains 16 residues. In DNA, the CDR3 is TGTGCCAGTCTAGTTTCCGGGACTAGGAGCTCCGGGGAGCTGTTTTTT. Its translation is CASLVSGTRSSGELFF.

V gene TRBV7-9 combines with J gene TRBJ2-6, with D hard to call. Germline loops: CDR1 SEHNR, CDR2 FQNEAQ (reference sequence). V lost 5 bases and J lost 0, with 11 bases in between. The CDR3 is made up of 16 amino acids. CDR3 sequence: CASSTSTNSGANVLTF. CDR3 DNA: TGTGCCAGCAGCACCAGTACCAACTCTGGGGCCAACGTCCTGACTTTC.

V and J are TRBV5-1 and TRBJ2-1; D is possibly TRBD1 (7 bases). CDR3 size: 13 residues. Between the trimmed V and J ends, which lost 7 bases and 7 bases, there was a span of 15 bases. Germline V gene sequence: CDR1 SGHRS, CDR2 YFSETQ. This CDR3 reads CASSGGGRNEQFF. In DNA, the CDR3 is TGCGCCAGCTCCGGAGGGGGCCGGAATGAGCAGTTCTTC.

The gene calls are TRBV10-1 and TRBJ1-2; D is undetermined. Germline-derived CDR1 and CDR2 are WNHNN and SYGVQD (reference sequence). V was trimmed by 0 bases and J by 2 bases, leaving 4 bases between them. The CDR3 has 13 residues. CDR3 DNA sequence: TGCGCCAGCAGTGAGTCGTTAAACTATGGCTACACCTTC. The encoded protein is CASSESLNYGYTF.

The chain is built from TRBV21-1 and TRBJ2-2; the table's D call, TRBD2, has no DNA check behind it. TRBV21-1 is given as a pseudogene. This CDR3 spans 14 amino acids. Here the CDR3 reads CASSNLVPTGELFF. CDR3 coding DNA: TGTGCCAGCAGCAACCTAGTACCCACCGGGGAGCTGTTTTTT.

V gene TRBV10-1 combines with J gene TRBJ2-7; 8 positions match TRBD1. This CDR3 contains 14 residues. J lost 5 bases, V lost 4 bases, and 7 bases had no gene match. CDR1 is WNHNN and CDR2 is SYGVQD in the germline V gene (reference sequence). The CDR3 DNA sequence: TGCGCCAGCAGTGCACGACAGGGGAGCGACGAGCAGTACTTC. Protein: CASSARQGSDEQYF.

The chain links TRBV21-1 to TRBJ1-5; the D call TRBD1 from the table was never checked on the DNA. TRBV21-1 is classified as a pseudogene. This CDR3 comprises 15 residues. The chain's CDR3 is CASSNLHRAFQPQHF. The CDR3 DNA is TGTGCCAGCAGCAACCTGCACAGGGCGTTTCAGCCCCAGCATTTT.

This chain uses TRBV29-1 with TRBJ1-2; TRBD1 agrees at 9 bases. V lost 8 bases to trimming and J lost 3 bases; unmatched junction nucleotides: 4. The length of the CDR3 is 12 residues. Per the germline V gene, CDR1 is SQVTM and CDR2 is ANQGSEA. CDR3 in amino acids: CSYRQGDYGYTF. The DNA of the CDR3 is TGCAGCTACCGACAGGGGGACTATGGCTACACCTTC.

This chain links TRBV24-1 with TRBJ2-1, with 10 bases matching TRBD2. With 7 bases clipped from V and 5 bases from J, the junction kept 10 bases outside the gene matches. CDR3 length: 16 residues. Germline V gene sequence: CDR1 KGHDR, CDR2 SFDVKD. The CDR3 reads CATSHYGLADHNEQFF. CDR3 DNA: TGTGCCACCAGCCACTATGGACTAGCGGACCACAATGAGCAGTTCTTC.

The chain combines TRBV7-9 with TRBJ1-5; TRBD1 matches 7 bases. Per the germline V gene, CDR1 is SEHNR and CDR2 is FQNEAQ (reference sequence). The CDR3 extends over 14 amino acids. V was clipped by 4 bases and J by 3 bases; unmatched bases: 3. CDR3 in DNA: TGTGCCAGCAGCTCCGACAGGGTCAATCAGCCCCAGCATTTT. Encoded protein: CASSSDRVNQPQHF.

V gene TRBV9 combines with J gene TRBJ2-7, with a possible D match to TRBD1 (7 bases). Germline values: CDR1 SGDLS, CDR2 YYNGEE. Deletions cut 4 bases from V and 6 bases from J, with 17 bases between. CDR3 length: 14 amino acids. The CDR3 DNA reads as TGTGCCAGCAGCCCCGCGGGACAGTCTTTCGAGCAGTACTTC. Its translation is CASSPAGQSFEQYF.

The chain couples TRBV5-1 to TRBJ1-3, with D hard to call. Trimming shortened V by 0 bases and J by 2 bases, and 9 bases separated the two germline ends. The germline V gene encodes CDR1 SGHRS and CDR2 YFSETQ. CDR3 length: 15 amino acids. The CDR3 coding sequence is TGCGCCAGCAGCTTGGAGCGGGGAGCTGGAAACACCATATATTTT. It encodes CASSLERGAGNTIYF.

The rearrangement links TRBV7-9 to TRBJ2-1; 8 bases fit TRBD1. Germline V CDR1 and CDR2: SEHNR, FQNEAQ (reference sequence). The CDR3 runs to 13 residues. The V and J ends lost 1 base and 15 bases, in that order; junction bases with no gene match: 8. This CDR3 reads CASSLDRAGGRFF. The CDR3 bases are TGTGCCAGCAGCTTAGATAGAGCAGGGGGCCGGTTCTTC.

This clone came up a few times. The V call is TRBV9, the J call TRBJ1-5; no reliable D call. With 0 bases removed from V and 2 bases from J, the gap between germline ends came to 9 bases. CDR1 is SGDLS, CDR2 YYNGEE, per germline. CDR3 length: 15 amino acids. CDR3 nucleotides: TGTGCCAGCAGCGTAGACGGTGTAGGCAATCAGCCCCAGCATTTT. Translating it yields CASSVDGVGNQPQHF.

On this clone: The same CDR3 arises from other DNA sequences in this sample as well. The chain employs TRBV6-1 and TRBJ1-1, with D perhaps matching TRBD1 (5 bases). Looked up from germline, CDR1 is MNHNS and CDR2 is SASEGT. Trimming removed 2 bases at V and 4 bases at J, with 8 bases between. This CDR3 has 13 residues. As DNA, the CDR3 is TGTGCCAGCAGTGAACGGCAGGGCACTGAAGCTTTCTTT. Translation: CASSERQGTEAFF.